A single sample is the source of the 15 T cell receptor beta chains below, sequenced in a study of T cell changes during pregnancy in multiple sclerosis. The protocol was immunoSEQ multiplex PCR, while the TCRdb copy is restricted to in-frame clones and leaves out a portion. In the table there are fewer than 110,000 clones, around 92% of which are singletons. The sequenced sample was peripheral blood, obtained in the second trimester of pregnancy. These receptors were obtained from a female donor with multiple sclerosis, enrolled in a pregnancy study.

The chain carries TRBV19 and TRBJ1-1; 8 nucleotides line up with TRBD1. The CDR3 spans 13 residues. Germline V gene sequence: CDR1 LNHDA, CDR2 SQIVND (reference sequence). V trimming: 5 bases; J trimming: 5 bases; junction bases outside the gene matches: 4. The CDR3 DNA reads as TGTGCCAGTAGTGGACAGGGCGGGACTGAAGCTTTCTTT. Its protein product is CASSGQGGTEAFF.

The rearrangement uses TRBV10-3 and TRBJ2-1; TRBD2 is a possible D gene (6 bases). Germline loops: CDR1 ENHRY, CDR2 SYGVKD. Trimming left V 2 bases short and J 0 bases short, with 11 bases between. CDR3 length: 16 residues. The CDR3: CAISEVGGGSYNEQFF. The CDR3 nucleotides read TGTGCCATCAGTGAGGTCGGGGGTGGCTCCTACAATGAGCAGTTCTTC.

This chain joins TRBV9 and TRBJ2-3; the D is unclear. This CDR3 spans 15 amino acids. Trimming stripped 0 bases from V and 1 base from J, with 9 bases between. Germline assignment: CDR1 SGDLS and CDR2 YYNGEE. The CDR3 protein is CASSVAIGRTDTQYF. The CDR3 DNA is TGTGCCAGCAGCGTAGCCATCGGTCGCACAGATACGCAGTATTTT.

Here the CDR3 reads CASSLLLAGVTYNEQFF. Written as DNA, the CDR3 is TGTGCCAGCAGCTTGTTGCTAGCGGGAGTTACATACAATGAGCAGTTCTTC. V is TRBV5-4 and J is TRBJ2-1; TRBD2 matches at 10 bases. J lost 4 bases, V lost 1 base, and 8 bases had no gene match. Germline V gives CDR1 SGHNT, CDR2 YYREEE (reference sequence). The CDR3 loop spans 17 amino acids.

V and J are TRBV2 and TRBJ2-1; a possible D gene is TRBD1 (6 bases). This CDR3 contains 15 residues. Germline assignment: CDR1 SNHLY and CDR2 FYNNEI. The germline V and J ends were trimmed by 2 bases and 3 bases, with 11 bases remaining between them. The CDR3: CASSESGQNYNEQFF. CDR3 coding DNA: TGTGCCAGCAGTGAATCTGGACAGAACTACAATGAGCAGTTCTTC.

The rearrangement links TRBV11-2 to TRBJ2-7, with 8 bases fitting TRBD2. Germline loops: CDR1 SGHAT, CDR2 FQNNGV. There are 16 residues in the CDR3. Trimming took 5 bases from V and 2 from J; bases not matched to a gene: 11. In DNA, the CDR3 is TGTGCCAGCAGCCCGGGGCTAGCGGGTCGCGCCTACGAGCAGTACTTC. This codes for CASSPGLAGRAYEQYF. The full variable domain, rest sourced from reference TRBV11-2 and TRBJ2-7, is EAGVAQSPRYKIIEKRQSVAFWCNPISGHATLYWYQQILGQGPKLLIQFQNNGVVDDSQLPKDRFSAERLKGVDSTLKIQPAKLEDSAVYLCASSPGLAGRAYEQYFGPGTRLTVT.

The V and J genes are TRBV5-1 and TRBJ2-7; the D gene is possibly TRBD1 (5 bases). The CDR3 totals 16 residues. The germline V gene encodes CDR1 SGHRS and CDR2 YFSETQ. With 1 base removed from V and 0 bases from J, the gap between germline ends came to 14 bases. The CDR3 nucleotides are TGCGCCAGCAGCTTGATAGGGGCGCTAGGCTCCTACGAGCAGTACTTC. It is translated as CASSLIGALGSYEQYF.

This clone was picked up one time. CDR3 in amino acids: CASSFVHLGYEQYF. The DNA of the CDR3 is TGTGCCAGCAGCTTCGTCCACCTAGGCTACGAGCAGTACTTC. The chain employs TRBV5-8 and TRBJ2-7; D is ambiguous. The CDR3 loop spans 14 amino acids. V gave up 2 bases and J gave up 3 bases, with 12 bases separating them. Germline V gene data show CDR1 as SGHTS and CDR2 as YDEGEE.

The genes are TRBV9 and TRBJ1-1; 9 bases are shared with TRBD1. V gave up 3 bases and J gave up 10 bases; unmatched junction bases: 13. CDR1 is SGDLS, CDR2 YYNGEE, per germline. This CDR3 is built from 15 residues. CDR3 in amino acids: CASSAGPGQGWVAFF. The CDR3, as DNA: TGTGCCAGCAGCGCCGGACCGGGACAGGGCTGGGTAGCTTTCTTT. The full variable domain, with the rest looked up from reference TRBV9 and TRBJ1-1, is DSGVTQTPKHLITATGQRVTLRCSPRSGDLSVYWYQQSLDQGLQFLIQYYNGEERAKGNILERFSAQQFPDLHSELNLSSLELGDSALYFCASSAGPGQGWVAFFGQGTRLTVV.

The chain carries TRBV4-2 and TRBJ2-5; the match to TRBD2 covers 9 bases. Germline-derived CDR1 and CDR2 are LGHNA and YNFKEQ. With V trimmed by 3 bases and J by 4 bases, 9 bases remained unmatched. The CDR3 is 16 residues long. CDR3 in amino acids: CASSHPSAGGTETQYF. The CDR3 DNA is TGTGCCAGCAGCCATCCCTCGGCGGGAGGGACAGAGACCCAGTACTTC.

The chain employs TRBV7-5 and TRBJ1-4. TRBV7-5 is termed a pseudogene. There are 14 residues in the CDR3. The CDR3 sequence: CARSSEEGSEKLFF. As DNA, the CDR3 is TGTGCCAGAAGCTCCGAGGAGGGGAGTGAAAAACTGTTTTTT.

The chain has TRBV6-1 and TRBJ2-7, with 7 bases fitting TRBD1. In germline, CDR1 is MNHNS, CDR2 SASEGT. The CDR3 extends over 15 amino acids. V was pared by 3 bases and J by 4 bases, with 9 bases of the junction left unmatched. CDR3: CASSDPPRGTYEQYF. CDR3 DNA sequence: TGTGCCAGCAGTGATCCCCCCAGGGGGACGTACGAGCAGTACTTC.

The gene calls are TRBV5-1 and TRBJ2-3; 11 nucleotides agree with TRBD2. CDR3 length: 15 residues. Trimming took 2 bases from V and 6 from J; bases not matched to a gene: 5. Germline-derived CDR1 and CDR2 are SGHRS and YFSETQ. The CDR3: CASSLLAGATDTQYF. The CDR3 DNA is TGCGCCAGCAGCTTACTAGCGGGAGCGACCGATACGCAGTATTTT.

The V gene is TRBV6-1, the J gene TRBJ2-1; perhaps TRBD2 as D (6 bases). The CDR3 runs 14 residues. Per germline, CDR1 MNHNS and CDR2 SASEGT. V was pared by 6 bases and J by 8 bases, with 17 bases between. For the CDR3, the DNA is TGTGCCAGCAGCCTCGGGCTAGCGTTGCATGAGCAGTTCTTC. As protein: CASSLGLALHEQFF.

V gene TRBV9 combines with J gene TRBJ2-4; the D gene is possibly TRBD2 (5 bases). There are 13 residues in the CDR3. V was shortened by 0 bases and J by 8 bases, with 9 bases between the two germline ends. The germline V gene encodes CDR1 SGDLS and CDR2 YYNGEE. CDR3 coding DNA: TGTGCCAGCAGCGTAGTAGGGAGCCACATTCAGTACTTC. Protein: CASSVVGSHIQYF.